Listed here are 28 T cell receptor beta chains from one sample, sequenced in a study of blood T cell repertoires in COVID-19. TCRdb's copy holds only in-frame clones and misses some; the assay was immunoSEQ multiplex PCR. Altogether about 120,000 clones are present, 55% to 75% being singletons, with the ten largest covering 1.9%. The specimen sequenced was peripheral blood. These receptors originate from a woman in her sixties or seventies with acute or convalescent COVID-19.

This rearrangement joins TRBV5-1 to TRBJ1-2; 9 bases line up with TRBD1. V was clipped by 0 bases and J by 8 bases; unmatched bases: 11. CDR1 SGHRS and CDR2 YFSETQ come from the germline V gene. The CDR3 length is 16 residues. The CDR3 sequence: CASSLGVTQGAKGYTF. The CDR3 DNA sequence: TGCGCCAGCAGCTTGGGAGTCACACAGGGGGCGAAGGGCTACACCTTC. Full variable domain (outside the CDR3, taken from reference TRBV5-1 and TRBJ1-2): KAGVTQTPRYLIKTRGQQVTLSCSPISGHRSVSWYQQTPGQGLQFLFEYFSETQRNKGNFPGRFSGRQFSNSRSEMNVSTLELGDSALYLCASSLGVTQGAKGYTFGSGTRLTVV.

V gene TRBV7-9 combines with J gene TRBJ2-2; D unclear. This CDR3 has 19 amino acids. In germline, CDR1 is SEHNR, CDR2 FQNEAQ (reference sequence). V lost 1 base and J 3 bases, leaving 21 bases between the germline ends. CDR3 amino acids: CASSLGYSKSVWDTGELFF. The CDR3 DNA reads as TGTGCCAGCAGCTTAGGGTATTCTAAGAGCGTGTGGGACACCGGGGAGCTGTTTTTT.

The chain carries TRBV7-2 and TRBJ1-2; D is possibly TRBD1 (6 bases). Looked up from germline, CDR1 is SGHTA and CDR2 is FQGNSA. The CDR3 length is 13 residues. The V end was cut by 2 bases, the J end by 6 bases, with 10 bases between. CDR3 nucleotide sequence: TGTGCCAGCAGCTTACCAGGGGACCATGGCTACACCTTC. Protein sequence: CASSLPGDHGYTF.

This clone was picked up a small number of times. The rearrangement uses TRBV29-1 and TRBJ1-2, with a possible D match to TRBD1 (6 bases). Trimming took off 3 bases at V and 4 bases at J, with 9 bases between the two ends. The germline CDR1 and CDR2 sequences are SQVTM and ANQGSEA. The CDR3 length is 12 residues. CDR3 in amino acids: CSVEGAPYGYTF. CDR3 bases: TGCAGCGTTGAGGGGGCCCCCTATGGCTACACCTTC.

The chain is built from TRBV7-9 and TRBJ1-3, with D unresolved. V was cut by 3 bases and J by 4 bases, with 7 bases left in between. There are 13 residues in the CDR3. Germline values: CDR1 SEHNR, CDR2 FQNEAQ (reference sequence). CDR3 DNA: TGTGCCAGCAGCTTCTACAGAGGAAACACCATATATTTT. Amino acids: CASSFYRGNTIYF.

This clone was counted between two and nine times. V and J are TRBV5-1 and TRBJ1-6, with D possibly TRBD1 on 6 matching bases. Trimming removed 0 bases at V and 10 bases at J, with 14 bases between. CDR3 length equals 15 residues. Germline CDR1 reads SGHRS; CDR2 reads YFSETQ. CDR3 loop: CASSLADQGKSPLHF. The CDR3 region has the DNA TGCGCCAGCAGCTTGGCGGACCAGGGGAAGTCACCCCTCCACTTT.

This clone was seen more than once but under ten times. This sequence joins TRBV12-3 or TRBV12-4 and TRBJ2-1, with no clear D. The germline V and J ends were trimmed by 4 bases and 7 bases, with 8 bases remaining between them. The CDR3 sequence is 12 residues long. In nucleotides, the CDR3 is TGTGCCAGCAGTTCCTCCAGGAATGAGCAGTTCTTC. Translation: CASSSSRNEQFF.

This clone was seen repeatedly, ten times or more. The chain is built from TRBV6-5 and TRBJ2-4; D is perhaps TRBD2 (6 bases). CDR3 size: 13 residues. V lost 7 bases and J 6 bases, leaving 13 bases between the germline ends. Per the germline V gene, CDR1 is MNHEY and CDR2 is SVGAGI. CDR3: CASISSGGNIQYF. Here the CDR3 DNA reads TGTGCCAGCATCTCGTCCGGGGGAAACATTCAGTACTTC.

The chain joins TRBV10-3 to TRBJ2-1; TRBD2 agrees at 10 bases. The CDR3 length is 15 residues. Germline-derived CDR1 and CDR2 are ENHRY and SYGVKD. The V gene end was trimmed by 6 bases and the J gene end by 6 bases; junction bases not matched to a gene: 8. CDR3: CAIRESGGAINEQFF. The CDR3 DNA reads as TGTGCCATCAGAGAAAGCGGGGGGGCCATCAATGAGCAGTTCTTC.

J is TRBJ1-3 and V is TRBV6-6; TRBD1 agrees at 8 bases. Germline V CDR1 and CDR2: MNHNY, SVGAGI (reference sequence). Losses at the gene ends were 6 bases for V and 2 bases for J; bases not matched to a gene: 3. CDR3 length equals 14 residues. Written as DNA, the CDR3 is TGTGCCAGCAGGGGGACAGGCCCTGGAAACACCATATATTTT. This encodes CASRGTGPGNTIYF.

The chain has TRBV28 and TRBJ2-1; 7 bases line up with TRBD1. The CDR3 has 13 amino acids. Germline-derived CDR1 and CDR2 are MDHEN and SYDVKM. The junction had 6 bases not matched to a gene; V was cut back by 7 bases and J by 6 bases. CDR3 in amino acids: CASTPDRLNEQFF. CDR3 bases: TGTGCCAGCACCCCGGACAGGCTCAATGAGCAGTTCTTC.

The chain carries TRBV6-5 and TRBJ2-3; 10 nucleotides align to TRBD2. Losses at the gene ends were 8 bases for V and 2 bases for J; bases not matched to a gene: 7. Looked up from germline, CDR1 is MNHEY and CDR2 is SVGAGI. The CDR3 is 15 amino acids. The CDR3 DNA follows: TGTGCCAGCGGCTATCTAGCGGGGGACACAGATACGCAGTATTTT. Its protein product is CASGYLAGDTDTQYF.

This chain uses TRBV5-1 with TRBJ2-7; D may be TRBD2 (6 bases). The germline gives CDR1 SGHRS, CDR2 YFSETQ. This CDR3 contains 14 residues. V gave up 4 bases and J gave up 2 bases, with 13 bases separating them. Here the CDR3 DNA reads TGCGCCAGCAGCGTGAGTGGGACTCCCTACGAGCAGTACTTC. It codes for CASSVSGTPYEQYF.

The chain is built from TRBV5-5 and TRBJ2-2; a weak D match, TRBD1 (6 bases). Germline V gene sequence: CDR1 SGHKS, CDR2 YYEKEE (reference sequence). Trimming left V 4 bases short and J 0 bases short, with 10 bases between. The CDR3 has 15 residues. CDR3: CASSGWTANTGELFF. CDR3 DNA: TGTGCCAGCAGCGGCTGGACAGCGAACACCGGGGAGCTGTTTTTT. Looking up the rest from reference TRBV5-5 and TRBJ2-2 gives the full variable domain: DAGVTQSPTHLIKTRGQQVTLRCSPISGHKSVSWYQQVLGQGPQFIFQYYEKEERGRGNFPDRFSARQFPNYSSELNVNALLLGDSALYLCASSGWTANTGELFFGEGSRLTVL.

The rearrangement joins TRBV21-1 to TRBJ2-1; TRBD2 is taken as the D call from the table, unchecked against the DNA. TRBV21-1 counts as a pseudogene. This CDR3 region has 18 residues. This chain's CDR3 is CASSKSPQGGAAYNEQFF. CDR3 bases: TGTGCCAGCAGCAAATCACCCCAGGGAGGTGCCGCCTACAATGAGCAGTTCTTC.

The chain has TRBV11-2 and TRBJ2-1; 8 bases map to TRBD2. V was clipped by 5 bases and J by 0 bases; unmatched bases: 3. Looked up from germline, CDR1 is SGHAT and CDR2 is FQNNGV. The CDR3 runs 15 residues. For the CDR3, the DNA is TGTGCCAGCAGCCGCGGGGGGAGCTCCTACAATGAGCAGTTCTTC. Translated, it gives CASSRGGSSYNEQFF.

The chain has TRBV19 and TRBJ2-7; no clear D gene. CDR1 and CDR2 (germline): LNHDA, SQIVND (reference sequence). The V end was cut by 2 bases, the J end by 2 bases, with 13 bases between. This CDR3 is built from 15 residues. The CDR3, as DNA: TGTGCCAGTAGTATATCGCACGCCCTACCCTACGAGCAGTACTTC. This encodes CASSISHALPYEQYF.

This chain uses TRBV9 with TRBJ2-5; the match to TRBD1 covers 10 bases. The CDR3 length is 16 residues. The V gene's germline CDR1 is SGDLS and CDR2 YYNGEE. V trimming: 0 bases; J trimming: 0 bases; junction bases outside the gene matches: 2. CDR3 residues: CASSVEDRGYQETQYF. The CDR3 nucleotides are TGTGCCAGCAGCGTAGAGGACAGGGGGTACCAAGAGACCCAGTACTTC.

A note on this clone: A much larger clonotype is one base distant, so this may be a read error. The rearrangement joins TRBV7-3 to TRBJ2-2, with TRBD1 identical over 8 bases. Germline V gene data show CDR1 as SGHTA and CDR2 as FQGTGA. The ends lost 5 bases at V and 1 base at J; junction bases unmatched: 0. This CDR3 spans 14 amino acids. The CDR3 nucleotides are TGTGCCAGCAGCGGACAGGGGAACACCGGGGAGCTGTTTTTT. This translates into CASSGQGNTGELFF.

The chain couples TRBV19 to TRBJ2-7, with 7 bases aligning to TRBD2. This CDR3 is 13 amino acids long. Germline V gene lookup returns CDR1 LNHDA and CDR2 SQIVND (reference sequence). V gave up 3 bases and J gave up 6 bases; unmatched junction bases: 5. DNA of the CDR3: TGTGCCAGTAGTATTGCGAGACTAGCCGAGCAGTACTTC. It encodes CASSIARLAEQYF.

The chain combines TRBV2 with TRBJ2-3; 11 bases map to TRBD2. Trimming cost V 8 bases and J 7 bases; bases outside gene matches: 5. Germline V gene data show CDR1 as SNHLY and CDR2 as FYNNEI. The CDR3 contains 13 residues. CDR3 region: CASGTSGGNTQYF. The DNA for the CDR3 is TGTGCCAGCGGGACTAGCGGAGGGAATACGCAGTATTTT.

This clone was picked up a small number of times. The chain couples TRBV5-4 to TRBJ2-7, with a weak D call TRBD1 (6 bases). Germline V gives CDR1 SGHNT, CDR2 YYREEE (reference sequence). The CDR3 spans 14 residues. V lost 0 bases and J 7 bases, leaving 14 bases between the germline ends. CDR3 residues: CASSLAGAQGEQYF. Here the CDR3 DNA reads TGTGCCAGCAGCTTGGCAGGGGCCCAGGGGGAGCAGTACTTC.

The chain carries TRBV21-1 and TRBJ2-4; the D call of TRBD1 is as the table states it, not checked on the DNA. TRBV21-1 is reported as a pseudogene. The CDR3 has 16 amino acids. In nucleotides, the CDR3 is TGTGCCAGCAGCAATGGCAGGGGGCCTTCCAAAAACATTCAGTACTTC. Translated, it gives CASSNGRGPSKNIQYF.

DNA for the CDR3: TGCGCCAGCAGCCAAGTTCGGGGGTCTGACTATGGCTACACCTTC. This gives the protein CASSQVRGSDYGYTF. This chain uses TRBV4-3 with TRBJ1-2; D is perhaps TRBD1 (5 bases). V lost 1 base, J lost 3 bases, and 12 bases lay in between. This CDR3 spans 15 amino acids. Per the germline V gene, CDR1 is LGHNA and CDR2 is YSLEER.

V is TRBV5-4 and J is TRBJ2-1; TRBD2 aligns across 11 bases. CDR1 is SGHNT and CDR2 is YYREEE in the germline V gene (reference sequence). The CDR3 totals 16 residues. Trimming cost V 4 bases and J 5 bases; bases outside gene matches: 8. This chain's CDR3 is CASSRSGTSGNNEQFF. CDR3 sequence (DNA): TGTGCCAGCAGCCGGTCTGGGACTAGCGGAAACAATGAGCAGTTCTTC.

CDR3 region: CASSGRDRRYQETQYF. The CDR3 nucleotides read TGTGCCAGCAGCGGGCGGGACAGGCGGTACCAAGAGACCCAGTACTTC. The chain joins TRBV7-9 to TRBJ2-5; 8 positions match TRBD1. V dropped 5 bases and J dropped 0; count of bases not matched to a gene: 8. Per the germline V gene, CDR1 is SEHNR and CDR2 is FQNEAQ (reference sequence). The CDR3 covers 16 residues. Looking up the rest from reference TRBV7-9 and TRBJ2-5 gives the full variable domain: DTGVSQNPRHKITKRGQNVTFRCDPISEHNRLYWYRQTLGQGPEFLTYFQNEAQLEKSRLLSDRFSAERPKGSFSTLEIQRTEQGDSAMYLCASSGRDRRYQETQYFGPGTRLLVL.

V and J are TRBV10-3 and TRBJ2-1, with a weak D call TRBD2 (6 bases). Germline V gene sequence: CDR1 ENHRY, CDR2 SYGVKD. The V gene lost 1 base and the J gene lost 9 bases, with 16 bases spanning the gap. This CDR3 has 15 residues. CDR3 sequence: CAISELIGSTGEQFF. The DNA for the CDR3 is TGTGCCATCAGTGAGTTGATCGGGAGCACCGGTGAGCAGTTCTTC.

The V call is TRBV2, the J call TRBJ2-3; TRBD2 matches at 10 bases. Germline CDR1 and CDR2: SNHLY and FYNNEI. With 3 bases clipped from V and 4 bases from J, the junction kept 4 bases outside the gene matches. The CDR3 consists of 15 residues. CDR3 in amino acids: CASSDLAGGADTQYF. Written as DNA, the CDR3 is TGTGCCAGCAGTGATTTAGCGGGAGGAGCAGATACGCAGTATTTT.